One and the same sample provided the 13 T cell receptor beta chains below, sequenced in a study of blood T cell repertoires in COVID-19. Repertoires were generated with immunoSEQ multiplex PCR, while TCRdb's copy carries only in-frame clones and drops some. This sample has about 220,000 clones; around 85% occur once, and the top ten carry roughly 1.3%. Sequenced material: PBMCs or T cells enriched from blood (not recorded which). All receptors come from a woman in her thirties or forties with acute COVID-19.

The chain carries TRBV2 and TRBJ1-2; a possible D gene is TRBD1 (5 bases). The CDR3 spans 14 residues. Germline CDR1 SNHLY, CDR2 FYNNEI. With 0 bases removed from V and 8 bases from J, the gap between germline ends came to 13 bases. The CDR3 reads CASSEAGRVGGYTF. CDR3 coding DNA: TGTGCCAGCAGTGAAGCTGGCAGGGTGGGAGGCTACACCTTC.

The chain carries TRBV5-4 and TRBJ2-7; 10 bases are a match to TRBD1. The germline V gene encodes CDR1 SGHNT and CDR2 YYREEE (reference sequence). J was trimmed by 5 bases and V by 4 bases; bases with no gene match: 6. This CDR3 is 14 amino acids long. The DNA for the CDR3 is TGTGCCAGCAGCGCCGGGACAGGGGTTGACGAGCAGTACTTC. It specifies CASSAGTGVDEQYF.

V usage is TRBV7-6 and J usage is TRBJ1-5, with TRBD1 matching over 8 bases. This CDR3 contains 16 residues. The germline V gene has CDR1 SGHVS and CDR2 FNYEAQ. V was clipped by 1 base and J by 0 bases; unmatched bases: 2. CDR3 bases: TGTGCCAGCAGCTTAGGGACAGGGATTAGCAATCAGCCCCAGCATTTT. Protein: CASSLGTGISNQPQHF.

This chain connects TRBV6-2 or TRBV6-3 to TRBJ1-5; 7 bases fit TRBD1. CDR1 MNHEY and CDR2 SVGEGT come from the germline V gene. The CDR3 runs to 21 residues. J lost 4 bases, V lost 6 bases, and 27 bases had no gene match. Here the CDR3 DNA reads TGTGCCAGCAGCGGAGATTTGGGTCACCGGACAGGTAGTTTAAGGAATCAGCCCCAGCATTTT. Translated: CASSGDLGHRTGSLRNQPQHF.

This clone was observed a handful of times. The V and J genes are TRBV5-4 and TRBJ2-7; 8 nucleotides line up with TRBD1. Germline V gene lookup returns CDR1 SGHNT and CDR2 YYREEE (reference sequence). CDR3 size: 14 residues. V shed 4 bases and J 4 bases; nucleotides not matched to a gene: 7. The CDR3 here is CASSADRDLYEQYF. The CDR3 bases are TGTGCCAGCAGCGCGGACAGGGACCTGTACGAGCAGTACTTC.

The chain has TRBV7-9 and TRBJ2-7; 14 positions agree with TRBD2. The germline V gene encodes CDR1 SEHNR and CDR2 FQNEAQ (reference sequence). V gave up 5 bases and J gave up 12 bases; unmatched junction bases: 12. The length of the CDR3 is 15 residues. The DNA of the CDR3 is TGTGCCAGCAGCCCGCCGGGACTAGCGGGAGAAGTCCTGTACTTC. Translation gives CASSPPGLAGEVLYF.

The sample holds one count of this clone. The V and J genes are TRBV24-1 and TRBJ1-4; tentative D call: TRBD1 (5 bases). Trimming shortened V by 4 bases and J by 4 bases, and 6 bases separated the two germline ends. Germline loops: CDR1 KGHDR, CDR2 SFDVKD. The CDR3 runs 13 residues. Here the CDR3 reads CATSERGNEKLFF. The CDR3 DNA is TGTGCCACCAGTGAAAGGGGTAATGAAAAACTGTTTTTT.

In its sample, this clone was seen once. This chain links TRBV7-9 with TRBJ1-4; 8 bases align to TRBD1. CDR3 size: 15 residues. CDR1 is SEHNR, CDR2 FQNEAQ, per germline (reference sequence). V lost 5 bases and J lost 3; bases outside the gene matches: 5. The CDR3 is CASSPWTGPNEKLFF. The DNA of the CDR3 is TGTGCCAGCAGCCCCTGGACAGGGCCTAATGAAAAACTGTTTTTT.

V is TRBV5-1 and J is TRBJ1-2; D ambiguous. V lost 0 bases and J lost 8, with 8 bases in between. Germline CDR1 is SGHRS and CDR2 is YFSETQ. This CDR3 region has 12 residues. The CDR3 coding sequence is TGCGCCAGCAGCTTGGCCGGGAGAGGCTACACCTTC. It specifies CASSLAGRGYTF.

This chain joins TRBV28 and TRBJ1-1; 11 nucleotides match TRBD1. The CDR3 loop spans 16 amino acids. J lost 6 bases, V lost 5 bases, and 11 bases had no gene match. Germline CDR1 is MDHEN and CDR2 is SYDVKM. This chain's CDR3 is CASSLRPGTGGPEAFF. The DNA of the CDR3 is TGTGCCAGCAGTCTACGTCCCGGGACAGGGGGTCCTGAAGCTTTCTTT.

The chain has TRBV18 and TRBJ1-2; a weak D match, TRBD1 (6 bases). The V and J ends lost 5 bases and 0 bases respectively, with 10 bases between them. The CDR3 sequence is 14 residues long. CDR1 and CDR2 from the germline V gene are KGHSH and LQKENI. CDR3: CASSWDKSNYGYTF. The CDR3 bases are TGTGCCAGCTCATGGGACAAATCTAACTATGGCTACACCTTC.

This chain links TRBV5-4 with TRBJ1-2; D remains unclear. This CDR3 spans 17 amino acids. Germline CDR1 SGHNT, CDR2 YYREEE (reference sequence). V was clipped by 0 bases and J by 4 bases, with 19 bases between them. CDR3: CASSLDREKQARYGYTF. As DNA, the CDR3 is TGTGCCAGCAGCTTGGATCGAGAAAAGCAGGCGCGCTATGGCTACACCTTC. Using reference TRBV5-4 and TRBJ1-2 for the parts outside the CDR3, the full variable domain is ETGVTQSPTHLIKTRGQQVTLRCSSQSGHNTVSWYQQALGQGPQFIFQYYREEENGRGNFPPRFSGLQFPNYSSELNVNALELDDSALYLCASSLDREKQARYGYTFGSGTRLTVV.

The chain's CDR3 is CASGPQGSPPVGYTF. DNA for the CDR3: TGTGCTAGTGGTCCTCAGGGGTCCCCTCCGGTGGGCTACACCTTC. The chain recombines TRBV12-5 with TRBJ1-2, with D possibly TRBD1 on 6 matching bases. CDR3 length: 15 amino acids. V lost 5 bases to trimming and J lost 8 bases, with 21 bases between them. Germline V gene lookup returns CDR1 LGHNT and CDR2 FRNRAP.